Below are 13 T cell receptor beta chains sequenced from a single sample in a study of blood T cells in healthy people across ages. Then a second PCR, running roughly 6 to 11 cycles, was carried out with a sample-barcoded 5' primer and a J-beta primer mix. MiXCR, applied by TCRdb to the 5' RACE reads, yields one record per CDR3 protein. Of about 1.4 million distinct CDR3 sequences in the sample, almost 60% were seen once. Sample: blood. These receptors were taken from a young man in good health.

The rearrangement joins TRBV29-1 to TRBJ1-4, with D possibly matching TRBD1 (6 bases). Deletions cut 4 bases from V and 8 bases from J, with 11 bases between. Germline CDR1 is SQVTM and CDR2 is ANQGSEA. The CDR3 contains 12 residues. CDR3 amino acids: CSVGGAREKLFF. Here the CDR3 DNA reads TGCAGCGTTGGGGGGGCGCGCGAAAAACTGTTTTTT.

DNA for the CDR3: TGTGCCAGCAGCTTATGGGGGAAGGGGGAGCTGTTTTTT. Its translation is CASSLWGKGELFF. The rearrangement links TRBV11-2 to TRBJ2-2; the D call may be TRBD1 or TRBD2 (5 bases each). There are 13 residues in the CDR3. V lost 2 bases and J 8 bases, leaving 9 bases between the germline ends. In germline, CDR1 is SGHAT, CDR2 FQNNGV. Based on the CDR3 plus reference TRBV11-2 and TRBJ2-2, the full variable domain is EAGVAQSPRYKIIEKRQSVAFWCNPISGHATLYWYQQILGQGPKLLIQFQNNGVVDDSQLPKDRFSAERLKGVDSTLKIQPAKLEDSAVYLCASSLWGKGELFFGEGSRLTVL.

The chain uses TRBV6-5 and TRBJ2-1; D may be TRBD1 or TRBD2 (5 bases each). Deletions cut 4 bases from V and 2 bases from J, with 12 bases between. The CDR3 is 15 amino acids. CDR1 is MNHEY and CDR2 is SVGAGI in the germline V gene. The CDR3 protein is CASSFRDDPYNEQFF. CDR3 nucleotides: TGTGCCAGCAGTTTCCGGGACGACCCCTACAATGAGCAGTTCTTC.

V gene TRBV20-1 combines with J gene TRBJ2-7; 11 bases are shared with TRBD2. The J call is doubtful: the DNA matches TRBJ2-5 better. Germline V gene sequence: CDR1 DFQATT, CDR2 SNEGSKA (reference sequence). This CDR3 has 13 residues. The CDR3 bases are TGCAGTGCGCCCTTAGCGGGGGGGGAGACCCAGTACTTC. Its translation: CSAPLAGGETQYF.

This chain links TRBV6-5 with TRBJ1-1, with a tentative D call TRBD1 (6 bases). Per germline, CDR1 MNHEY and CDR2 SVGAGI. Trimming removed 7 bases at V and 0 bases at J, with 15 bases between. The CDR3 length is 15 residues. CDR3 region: CASTSRGAVNTEAFF. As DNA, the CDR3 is TGTGCCAGCACCTCGAGGGGGGCGGTGAACACTGAAGCTTTCTTT.

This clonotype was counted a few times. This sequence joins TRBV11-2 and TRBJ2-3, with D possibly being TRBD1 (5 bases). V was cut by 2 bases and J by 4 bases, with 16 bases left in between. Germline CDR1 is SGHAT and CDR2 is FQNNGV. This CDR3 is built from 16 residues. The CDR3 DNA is TGTGCCAGCAGCTTATGGGGCCCCGTTGGCGCAGATACGCAGTATTTT. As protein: CASSLWGPVGADTQYF.

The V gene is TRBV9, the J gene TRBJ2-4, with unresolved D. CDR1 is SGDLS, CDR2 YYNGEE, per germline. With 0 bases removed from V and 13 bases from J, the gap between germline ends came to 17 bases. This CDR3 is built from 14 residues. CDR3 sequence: CASSVGSRSSEQYF. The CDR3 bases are TGTGCCAGCAGCGTAGGGTCTCGGTCGAGTGAGCAGTACTTC.

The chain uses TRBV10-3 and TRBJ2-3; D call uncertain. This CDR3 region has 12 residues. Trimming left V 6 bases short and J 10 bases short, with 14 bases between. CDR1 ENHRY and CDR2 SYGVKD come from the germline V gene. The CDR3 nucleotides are TGTGCCATCAGAGACTCAGACCTCTCGCAGTATTTT. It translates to CAIRDSDLSQYF.

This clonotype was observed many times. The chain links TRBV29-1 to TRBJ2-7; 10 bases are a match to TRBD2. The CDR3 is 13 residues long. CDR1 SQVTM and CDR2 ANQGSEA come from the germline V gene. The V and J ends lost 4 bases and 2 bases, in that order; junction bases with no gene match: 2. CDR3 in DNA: TGCAGCGTTGCAGCGGGAGGGCCCTACGAGCAGTACTTC. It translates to CSVAAGGPYEQYF.

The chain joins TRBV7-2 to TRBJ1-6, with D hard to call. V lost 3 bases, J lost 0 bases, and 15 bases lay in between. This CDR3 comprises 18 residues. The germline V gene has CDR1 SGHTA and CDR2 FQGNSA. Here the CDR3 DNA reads TGTGCCAGCAGCTTTTTTCCCCTTCGGGGCTCCTATAATTCACCCCTCCACTTT. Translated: CASSFFPLRGSYNSPLHF.

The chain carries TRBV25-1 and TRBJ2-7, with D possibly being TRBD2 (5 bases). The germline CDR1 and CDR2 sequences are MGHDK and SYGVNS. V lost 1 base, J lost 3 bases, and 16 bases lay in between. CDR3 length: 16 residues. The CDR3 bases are TGTGCCAGCAGTGAATCTACGGGGAGAGGATACTACGAGCAGTACTTC. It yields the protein CASSESTGRGYYEQYF.

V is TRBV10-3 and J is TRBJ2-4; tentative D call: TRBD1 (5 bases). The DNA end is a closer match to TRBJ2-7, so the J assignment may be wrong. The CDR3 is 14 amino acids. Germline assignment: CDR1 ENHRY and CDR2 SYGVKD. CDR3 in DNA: TGTGCCATCAGTGAGTCCAGGGATAAGGGCGAGCAGTACTTC. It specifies CAISESRDKGEQYF.

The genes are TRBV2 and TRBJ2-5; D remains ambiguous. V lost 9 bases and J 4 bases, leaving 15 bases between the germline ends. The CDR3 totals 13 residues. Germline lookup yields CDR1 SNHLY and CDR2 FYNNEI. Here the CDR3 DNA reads TGTGCCAGTGAATCCCGGCTGGGAGAGACCCAGTACTTC. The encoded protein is CASESRLGETQYF.